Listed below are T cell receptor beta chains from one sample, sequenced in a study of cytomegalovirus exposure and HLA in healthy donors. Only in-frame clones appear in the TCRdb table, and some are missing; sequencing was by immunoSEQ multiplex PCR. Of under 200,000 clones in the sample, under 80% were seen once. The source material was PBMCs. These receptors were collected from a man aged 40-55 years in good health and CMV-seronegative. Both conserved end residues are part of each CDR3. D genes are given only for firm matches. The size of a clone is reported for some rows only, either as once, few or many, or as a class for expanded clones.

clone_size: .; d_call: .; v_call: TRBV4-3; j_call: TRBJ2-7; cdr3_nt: TGCGCCAGCAGCCAAGATAGGGGGGGTCCCTACGAGCAGTACTTC; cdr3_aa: CASSQDRGGPYEQYF
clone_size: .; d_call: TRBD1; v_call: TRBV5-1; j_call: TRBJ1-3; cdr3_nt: TGCGCCAGCAGCTTGGGGGCAGGGGGGTCGAGAAACACCATATATTTT; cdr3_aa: CASSLGAGGSRNTIYF
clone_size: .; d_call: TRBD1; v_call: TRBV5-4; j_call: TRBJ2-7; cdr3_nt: TGTGCCAGCAGCTCCAGACAGGGCCCCGAGCAGTACTTC; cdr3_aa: CASSSRQGPEQYF
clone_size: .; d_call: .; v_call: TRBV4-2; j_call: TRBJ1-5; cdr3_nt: TGTGCCAGCAGCCAAGATCGGAACCGGGGCCAGCATTTT; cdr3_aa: CASSQDRNRGQHF
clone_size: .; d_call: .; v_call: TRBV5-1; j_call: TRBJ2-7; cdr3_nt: TGCGCCAGCAGCTTGGGGACAAACAGGGATAGCGAGCAGTACTTC; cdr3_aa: CASSLGTNRDSEQYF
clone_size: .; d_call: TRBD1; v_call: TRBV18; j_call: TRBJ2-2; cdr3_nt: TGTGCCAGCTCCGTCGACAGGGATCCCGGGGAGCTGTTTTTT; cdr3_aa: CASSVDRDPGELFF
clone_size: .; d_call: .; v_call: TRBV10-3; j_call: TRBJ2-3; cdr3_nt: TGTGCCATCAGTGAGGGAGAAGATACGCAGTATTTT; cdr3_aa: CAISEGEDTQYF
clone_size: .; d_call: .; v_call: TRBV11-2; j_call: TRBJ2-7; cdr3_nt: TGTGCCAGCAGCTTAGTTTACAGGTCCAAAGACTACGAGCAGTACTTC; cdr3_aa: CASSLVYRSKDYEQYF
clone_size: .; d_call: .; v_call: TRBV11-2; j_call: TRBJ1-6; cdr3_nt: TGTGCCAGCAGCTTAACTAGGTTTAATTCACCCCTCCACTTT; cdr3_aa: CASSLTRFNSPLHF
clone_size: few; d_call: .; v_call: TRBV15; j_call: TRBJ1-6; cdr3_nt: TGTGCCACCAGCAGGGAGAATTCACCCCTCCACTTT; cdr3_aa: CATSRENSPLHF
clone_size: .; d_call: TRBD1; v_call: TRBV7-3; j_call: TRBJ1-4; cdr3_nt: TGTGCCAGCAGCTCTACAGGGGGCCCGAATGAAAAACTGTTTTTT; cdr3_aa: CASSSTGGPNEKLFF
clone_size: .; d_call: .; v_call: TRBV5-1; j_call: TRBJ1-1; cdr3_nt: TGCGCCAGCAGCCCCGGGAATACAGGGACGGAAGCTTTCTTT; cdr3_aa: CASSPGNTGTEAFF
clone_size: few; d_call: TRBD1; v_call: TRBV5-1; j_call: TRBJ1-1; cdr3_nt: TGCGCCAGCAGCCCCGGGACAGGGATGAACACTGAAGCTTTCTTT; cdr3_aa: CASSPGTGMNTEAFF
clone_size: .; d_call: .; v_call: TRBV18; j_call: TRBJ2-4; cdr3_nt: TGTGCCAGCTCACCCGGGGACATTCAGTACTTC; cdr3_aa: CASSPGDIQYF
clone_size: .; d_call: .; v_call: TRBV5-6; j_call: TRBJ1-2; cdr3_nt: TGTGCCAGCAGCTTGGGGGGGCAGTTTAACTATGGCTACACCTTC; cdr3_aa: CASSLGGQFNYGYTF
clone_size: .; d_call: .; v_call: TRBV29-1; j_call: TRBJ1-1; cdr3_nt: TGCAGCGTTCGAAAGCTGGCACGCGGCACTGAAGCTTTCTTT; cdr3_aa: CSVRKLARGTEAFF
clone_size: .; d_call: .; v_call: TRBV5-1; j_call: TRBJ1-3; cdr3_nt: TGCGCCGGCTCTGAGGCGGCTGGAAACACCATATATTTT; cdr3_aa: CAGSEAAGNTIYF
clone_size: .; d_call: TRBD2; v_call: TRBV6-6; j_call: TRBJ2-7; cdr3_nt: TGTGCCAGCAGCCAAAGTCTAGCGGGAGGAAGATACGAGCAGTACTTC; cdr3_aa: CASSQSLAGGRYEQYF
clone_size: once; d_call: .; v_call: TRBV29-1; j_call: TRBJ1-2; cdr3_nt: TGCAGCGTTGAATCGGGATTCTATGGCTACACCTTC; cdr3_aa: CSVESGFYGYTF
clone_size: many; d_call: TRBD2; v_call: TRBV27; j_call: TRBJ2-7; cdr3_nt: TGTGCCATGTCCAAGGGGACTAGCTTCCCCCCGGTGAGGGAGCAGTACTTC; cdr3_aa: CAMSKGTSFPPVREQYF
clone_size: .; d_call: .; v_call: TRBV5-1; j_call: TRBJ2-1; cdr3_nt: TGCGCCAGCAGCAAGGACAGCTACAATGAGCAGTTCTTC; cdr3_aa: CASSKDSYNEQFF
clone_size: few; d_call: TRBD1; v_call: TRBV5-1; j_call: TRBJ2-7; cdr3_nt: TGCGCCAGCAGCTTTGGGACAGGGGGCCCCTACGAGCAGTACTTC; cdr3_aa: CASSFGTGGPYEQYF
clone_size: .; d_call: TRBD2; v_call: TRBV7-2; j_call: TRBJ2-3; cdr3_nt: TGTGCCAGCAGCTCTAGCGGGGGACCCTACACAGATACGCAGTATTTT; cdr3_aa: CASSSSGGPYTDTQYF
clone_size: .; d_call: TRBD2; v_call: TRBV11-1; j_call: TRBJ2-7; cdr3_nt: TGTGCCAGCAGCTTGCGGGGGGCGGGCTACGAGCAGTACTTC; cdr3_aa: CASSLRGAGYEQYF
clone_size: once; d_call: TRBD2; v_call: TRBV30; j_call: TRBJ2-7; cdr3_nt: TGTGCCTGGAGACTAGCGGGAACGTACGAGCAGTACTTC; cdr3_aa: CAWRLAGTYEQYF
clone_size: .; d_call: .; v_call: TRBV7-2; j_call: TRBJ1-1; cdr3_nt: TGTGCCAGCAGCTTGGCCGGGTTAGGATCGAACACTGAAGCTTTCTTT; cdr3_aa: CASSLAGLGSNTEAFF
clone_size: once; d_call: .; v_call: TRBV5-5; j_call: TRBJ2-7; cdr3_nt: TGTGCCAGCAGCTTTAGGGGAAACGAGCAGTACTTC; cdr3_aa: CASSFRGNEQYF
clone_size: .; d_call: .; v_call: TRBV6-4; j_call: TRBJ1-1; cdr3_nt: TGTGCCAGCATCTTGAGACAGCCGATCACTGAAGCTTTCTTT; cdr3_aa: CASILRQPITEAFF
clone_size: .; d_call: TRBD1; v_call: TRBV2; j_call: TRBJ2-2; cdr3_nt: TGTGCCAGCTGTACGGGACAGGGGAACACCGGGGAGCTGTTTTTT; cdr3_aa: CASCTGQGNTGELFF
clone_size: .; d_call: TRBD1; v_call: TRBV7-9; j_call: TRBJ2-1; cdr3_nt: TGTGCCAGCACTCTTCCAGGGGGCGAAAATGAGCAGTTCTTC; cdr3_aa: CASTLPGGENEQFF
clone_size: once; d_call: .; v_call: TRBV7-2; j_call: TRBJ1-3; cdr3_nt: TGTGCCAGCAGCGCACAGGGCTCTGGAAACACCATATATTTT; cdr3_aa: CASSAQGSGNTIYF
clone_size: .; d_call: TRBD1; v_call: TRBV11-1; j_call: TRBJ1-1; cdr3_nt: TGTGCCAGCAGCCCGAGACAGGGGGCCTCTGAAGCTTTCTTT; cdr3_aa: CASSPRQGASEAFF
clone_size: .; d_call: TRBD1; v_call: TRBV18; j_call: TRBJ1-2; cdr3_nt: TGTGCCAGCTCCCCAGGACAGGGAATTAACTATGGCTACACCTTC; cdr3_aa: CASSPGQGINYGYTF
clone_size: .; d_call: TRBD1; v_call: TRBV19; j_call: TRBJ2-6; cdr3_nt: TGTGCCAGTACCCCCGGGACAGGGGTCTCTGGGGCCAACGTCCTGACTTTC; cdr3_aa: CASTPGTGVSGANVLTF
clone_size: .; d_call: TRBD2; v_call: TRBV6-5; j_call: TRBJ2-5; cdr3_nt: TGTGCCAGCAGACCGGGACTAGTTTTAGAGACCCAGTACTTC; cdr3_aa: CASRPGLVLETQYF
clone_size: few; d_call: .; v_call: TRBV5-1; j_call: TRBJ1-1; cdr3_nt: TGCGCCAGCAGCTTGGAACAGGGAAGGACTGAAGCTTTCTTT; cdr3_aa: CASSLEQGRTEAFF
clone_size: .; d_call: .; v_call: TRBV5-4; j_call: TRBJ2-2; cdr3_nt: TGTGCCAGCAGCTTTAAGCTAGCTGACACCGGGGAGCTGTTTTTT; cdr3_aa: CASSFKLADTGELFF
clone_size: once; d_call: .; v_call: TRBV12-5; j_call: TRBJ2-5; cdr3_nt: TGTGCTAGTGGTTTAGGGCAGGGCGACGGGGAGACCCAGTACTTC; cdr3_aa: CASGLGQGDGETQYF
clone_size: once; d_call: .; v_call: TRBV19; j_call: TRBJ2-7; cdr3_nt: TGTGCCAGTAGTATAGGCCCTCTGAGGACCTACGAGCAGTACTTC; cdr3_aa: CASSIGPLRTYEQYF
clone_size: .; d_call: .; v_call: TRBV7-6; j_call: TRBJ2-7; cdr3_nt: TGTGCCAGCAGCCCTTCGAGACAGGGAGGCTCCTACGAGCAGTACTTC; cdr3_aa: CASSPSRQGGSYEQYF
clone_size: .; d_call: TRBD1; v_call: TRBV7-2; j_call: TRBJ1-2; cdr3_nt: TGTGCCAGCAGCTTAGCCCTCGGACAGGGTGGGGCATATGGCTACACCTTC; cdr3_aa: CASSLALGQGGAYGYTF
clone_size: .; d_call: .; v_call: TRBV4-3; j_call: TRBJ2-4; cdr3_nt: TGCGCCAGCAGCCAAGATTCAGGGTTAGCCAAAAACATTCAGTACTTC; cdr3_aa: CASSQDSGLAKNIQYF
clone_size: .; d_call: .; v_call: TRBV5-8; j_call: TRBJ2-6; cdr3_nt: TGTGCCAGCAGCTTTTCTGGGGCCAGCGTCCTGACTTTC; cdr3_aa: CASSFSGASVLTF
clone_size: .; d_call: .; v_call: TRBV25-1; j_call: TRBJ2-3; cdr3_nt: TGTGCCAGCAGTGAATCGGTGGATACGCAGTATTTT; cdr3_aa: CASSESVDTQYF
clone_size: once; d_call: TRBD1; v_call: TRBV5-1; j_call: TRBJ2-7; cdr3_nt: TGCGCCAGCAGGCCGGGACAGTATACCTACGAGCAGTACTTC; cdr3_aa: CASRPGQYTYEQYF
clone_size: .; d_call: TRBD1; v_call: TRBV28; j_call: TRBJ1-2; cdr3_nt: TGTGCCAACAAAGGACAGGGAAGCTATGGCTACACCTTC; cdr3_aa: CANKGQGSYGYTF
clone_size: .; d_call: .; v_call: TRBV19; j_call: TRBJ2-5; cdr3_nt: TGTGCCAGTAGTATGGAAGGCAGGGAGACCCAGTACTTC; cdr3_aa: CASSMEGRETQYF
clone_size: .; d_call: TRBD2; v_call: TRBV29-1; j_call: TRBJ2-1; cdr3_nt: TGCAGCGTTGGGCCCCAGCGGGAAGGGAGGAATGAGCAGTTCTTC; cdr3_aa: CSVGPQREGRNEQFF
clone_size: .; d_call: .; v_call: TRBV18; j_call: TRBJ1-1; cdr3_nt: TGTGCCAGCTCACCCGACTGGGAGAGGACTGAAGCTTTCTTT; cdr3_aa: CASSPDWERTEAFF
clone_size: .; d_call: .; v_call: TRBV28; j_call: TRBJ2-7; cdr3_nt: TGTGCCAGCAGTCTCGGGGGAGTCAGCTCCTACGAGCAGTACTTC; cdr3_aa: CASSLGGVSSYEQYF
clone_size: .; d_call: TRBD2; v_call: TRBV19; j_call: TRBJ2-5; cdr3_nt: TGTGCCAGTAGGGCGGGAGGGGCGGGAGAGACCCAGTACTTC; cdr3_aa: CASRAGGAGETQYF
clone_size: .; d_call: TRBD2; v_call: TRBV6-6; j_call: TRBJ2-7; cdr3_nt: TGTGCCAGCAGTCGTCCTAGCGGAGCCGTCTACGAGCAGTACTTC; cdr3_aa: CASSRPSGAVYEQYF
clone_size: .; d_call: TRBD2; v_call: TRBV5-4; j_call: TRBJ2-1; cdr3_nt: TGTGCCAGCAGCTCTGGACTAGCGGGAGTGTACAATGAGCAGTTCTTC; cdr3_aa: CASSSGLAGVYNEQFF
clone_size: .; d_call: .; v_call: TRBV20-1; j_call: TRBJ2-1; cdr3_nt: TGCAGTGCTAGTACTGTGTACGAGTTCTTC; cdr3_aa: CSASTVYEFF
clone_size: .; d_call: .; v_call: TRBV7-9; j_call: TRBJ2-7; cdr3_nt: TGTGCCAGCAGCTTAGGACAGAGCTCCTACGAGCAGTACTTC; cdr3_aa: CASSLGQSSYEQYF
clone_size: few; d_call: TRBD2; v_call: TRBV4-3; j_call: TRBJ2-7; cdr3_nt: TGCGCCAGCAGCCTTTGGACTAGCGGTTACGAGCAGTACTTC; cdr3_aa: CASSLWTSGYEQYF
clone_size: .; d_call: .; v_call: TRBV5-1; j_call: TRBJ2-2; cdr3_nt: TGCGCCAGCAGCTTGAACTGGAACACCGGGGAGCTGTTTTTT; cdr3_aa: CASSLNWNTGELFF
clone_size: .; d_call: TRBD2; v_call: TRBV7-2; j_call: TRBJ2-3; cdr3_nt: TGTGCCAGCAGCTCGCGGCACCTTAGCGGGAGCACAGATACGCAGTATTTT; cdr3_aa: CASSSRHLSGSTDTQYF
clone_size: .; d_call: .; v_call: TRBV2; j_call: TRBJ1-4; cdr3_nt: TGTGCCAGCAGTGAAGCCCGGGGGGATGAAAAACTGTTTTTT; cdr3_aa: CASSEARGDEKLFF
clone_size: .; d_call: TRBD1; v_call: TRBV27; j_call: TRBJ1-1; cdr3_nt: TGTGCCAGCAGCCGATACAGGGGGCTTTGGACTGAAGCTTTCTTT; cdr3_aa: CASSRYRGLWTEAFF